The 22 T cell receptor beta chains below come from one sample, sequenced in a study of control samples from healthy donors and cancer patients. The data were produced by immunoSEQ multiplex PCR, yet TCRdb's version contains in-frame clones alone and is incomplete. The sample holds some 130,000 clones, roughly 90% seen once. The sequenced sample consisted of blood. The receptors shown here come from a man aged 18-30 years in good health.

The chain employs TRBV4-1 and TRBJ1-2, with 7 bases aligning to TRBD1. Germline V gene data show CDR1 as MGHRA and CDR2 as YSYEKL. J gave up 1 base and V 7 bases, and 15 bases lay outside the gene matches. The CDR3 spans 17 residues. The CDR3 bases are TGCGCCAGCAAGGAGGGGACAGACAAAACTTTTAACTATGGCTACACCTTC. Its protein is CASKEGTDKTFNYGYTF.

The chain links TRBV11-1 to TRBJ2-5; 9 nucleotides match TRBD1. Germline CDR1 is SGHAT and CDR2 is FQDESV (reference sequence). V shed 6 bases and J 3 bases; nucleotides not matched to a gene: 11. CDR3 length: 16 residues. CDR3 coding DNA: TGTGCCAGCAGTTTCCCGGGACAGGGAGGCGAAGAGACCCAGTACTTC. This codes for CASSFPGQGGEETQYF.

The chain is built from TRBV12-5 and TRBJ1-1; 11 bases match TRBD1. Germline values: CDR1 LGHNT, CDR2 FRNRAP. The CDR3 runs to 15 residues. With V trimmed by 3 bases and J by 4 bases, 4 bases remained unmatched. The CDR3 sequence: CASGFRTGGFTEAFF. CDR3 DNA: TGTGCTAGTGGTTTCCGGACAGGGGGCTTCACTGAAGCTTTCTTT.

The chain links TRBV3-1 (or the pseudogene TRBV3-2) to TRBJ1-2; tentative D call: TRBD1 (5 bases). Trimming took off 8 bases at V and 8 bases at J, with 18 bases between the two ends. The V gene's germline CDR1 is LGHDT and CDR2 YNNKEL (reference sequence). The CDR3 length is 13 residues. The CDR3, as DNA: TGTGCCAGCTTACCGGGACCGGGTGGGGGCTACACCTTC. Protein: CASLPGPGGGYTF.

The chain uses TRBV2 and TRBJ1-1; D gene unclear. The V gene's germline CDR1 is SNHLY and CDR2 FYNNEI. CDR3 length: 13 residues. V lost 7 bases, J lost 1 base, and 10 bases lay in between. The CDR3 region is CASMGQRNTEAFF. In DNA, the CDR3 is TGTGCCAGCATGGGCCAGCGGAACACTGAAGCTTTCTTT.

The chain is built from TRBV7-3 and TRBJ1-1; 10 bases line up with TRBD1. The CDR3 consists of 15 residues. The V and J ends lost 1 base and 5 bases, in that order; junction bases with no gene match: 4. Germline assignment: CDR1 SGHTA and CDR2 FQGTGA. CDR3 DNA sequence: TGTGCCAGCAGCTTAAGCGGACAGGGGGTTACTGAAGCTTTCTTT. Translating it yields CASSLSGQGVTEAFF.

In its sample, this clone was seen once. The chain combines TRBV6-2 or TRBV6-3 with TRBJ2-3; 9 bases fit TRBD2. Unmatched junction bases numbered 7, after V lost 5 bases and J lost 4 bases. This CDR3 contains 15 residues. Looked up from germline, CDR1 is MNHEY and CDR2 is SVGEGT. CDR3 coding DNA: TGTGCCAGCAGTAGGACTAGCGTAGTTCCAGATACGCAGTATTTT. The encoded protein is CASSRTSVVPDTQYF.

This clone was recorded only once. Here the CDR3 DNA reads TGTGCCAGCAGTTACGGCAGGGCGTATGGCTACACCTTC. Protein: CASSYGRAYGYTF. This rearrangement joins TRBV6-5 to TRBJ1-2; TRBD1 might be the D (5 bases). V was trimmed by 2 bases and J by 5 bases, leaving 9 bases between them. The CDR3 has 13 amino acids. CDR1 is MNHEY, CDR2 SVGAGI, per germline.

The V call is TRBV3-1 (or the pseudogene TRBV3-2), the J call TRBJ1-2; unclear D gene. The CDR3 extends over 15 amino acids. Germline CDR1 and CDR2: LGHDT and YNNKEL (reference sequence). V lost 1 base and J 4 bases, leaving 13 bases between the germline ends. In DNA form, the CDR3 reads TGTGCCAGCAGCCAAGGGTTACAGTCCCCCTATGGCTACACCTTC. It translates to CASSQGLQSPYGYTF.

V usage is TRBV6-6 and J usage is TRBJ2-3; no firm D call. The CDR3 has 15 residues. V shed 0 bases and J shed 0 bases, with 7 bases lying between them. Germline values: CDR1 MNHNY, CDR2 SVGAGI (reference sequence). The CDR3 region has the DNA TGTGCCAGCAGTTACTCGGGCCCTAGCACAGATACGCAGTATTTT. Translating it yields CASSYSGPSTDTQYF.

The rearrangement uses TRBV30 and TRBJ1-1; TRBD1 matches 7 bases. Trimming removed 0 bases from V and 4 bases from J; junction bases left unmatched: 5. Germline V gives CDR1 GTSNPN, CDR2 SVGIG (reference sequence). The CDR3 runs to 14 residues. Here the CDR3 reads CAWSVGQVFTEAFF. The CDR3 DNA follows: TGTGCCTGGAGTGTAGGACAGGTTTTCACTGAAGCTTTCTTT.

V gene TRBV25-1 combines with J gene TRBJ1-5; 9 positions agree with TRBD1. This CDR3 contains 13 residues. V shed 6 bases and J 9 bases; nucleotides not matched to a gene: 6. Germline V gene sequence: CDR1 MGHDK, CDR2 SYGVNS. In DNA, the CDR3 is TGTGCCAGCAGGGAACAGGGGGCCCGGCCCCAGCATTTT. Encoded protein: CASREQGARPQHF.

This chain links TRBV18 with TRBJ1-6; TRBD1 is a possible D gene (5 bases). This CDR3 has 15 amino acids. The germline CDR1 and CDR2 sequences are KGHSH and LQKENI. The V end lost 5 bases, the J end lost 10 bases, and 18 bases lay between the germline ends. The CDR3 spells CASSSRGDPKSPLHF. The DNA of the CDR3 is TGTGCCAGCTCATCCCGGGGGGACCCCAAGTCACCCCTCCACTTT.

V is TRBV30 and J is TRBJ1-3, with D possibly being TRBD1 (5 bases). CDR3 size: 14 residues. Trimming left V 4 bases short and J 0 bases short, with 10 bases between. Per the germline V gene, CDR1 is GTSNPN and CDR2 is SVGIG (reference sequence). For the CDR3, the DNA is TGTGCCTGGAAGCAGGGTAACTCTGGAAACACCATATATTTT. It specifies CAWKQGNSGNTIYF.

This rearrangement joins TRBV11-3 to TRBJ2-7; no firm D call. Germline V lookup: CDR1 SGHNT, CDR2 YENEEA. V dropped 5 bases and J dropped 3 bases, with 11 bases sitting between them. This CDR3 region has 13 residues. This CDR3 is CASSLGPSYEQYF. The DNA for the CDR3 is TGTGCCAGCAGCCTCGGACCGAGCTACGAGCAGTACTTC.

This chain links TRBV19 with TRBJ2-7, with a tentative D call TRBD2 (5 bases). Germline CDR1 reads LNHDA; CDR2 reads SQIVND (reference sequence). The CDR3 has 13 residues. The V gene lost 3 bases and the J gene lost 4 bases, with 10 bases spanning the gap. The DNA of the CDR3 is TGTGCCAGTAGTATTAGAGAGGGATACGAGCAGTACTTC. The encoded protein is CASSIREGYEQYF. Supplemented by reference TRBV19 and TRBJ2-7, the full variable domain reads DGGITQSPKYLFRKEGQNVTLSCEQNLNHDAMYWYRQDPGQGLRLIYYSQIVNDFQKGDIAEGYSVSREKKESFPLTVTSAQKNPTAFYLCASSIREGYEQYFGPGTRLTVT.

The table lists this clone with a count of one. This chain connects TRBV5-1 to TRBJ2-3; a possible D gene is TRBD2 (6 bases). The CDR3 is 14 amino acids. Germline CDR1 is SGHRS and CDR2 is YFSETQ. Trimming cost V 7 bases and J 2 bases, with 14 bases left between them. The CDR3 coding sequence is TGCGCCAGCGATCTGGGGGGTGCCACAGATACGCAGTATTTT. Translating gives CASDLGGATDTQYF.

Only one count was recorded for this clone. Other DNA sequences in the same sample also yield this CDR3. For the CDR3, the DNA is TGTGCCAGCTTCGGAACGGCTAGTAACTATGGCTACACCTTC. Residues: CASFGTASNYGYTF. The chain is built from TRBV6-5 and TRBJ1-2; no reliable D call. Trimming removed 8 bases from V and 1 base from J, with 14 bases in between. The CDR3 has 14 residues. In germline, CDR1 is MNHEY, CDR2 SVGAGI.

V and J are TRBV11-2 and TRBJ2-3; D not resolved. Germline CDR1 and CDR2: SGHAT and FQNNGV. Trimming left V 1 base short and J 4 bases short, with 3 bases between. The CDR3 sequence is 12 residues long. The CDR3 reads CASSLVSDTQYF. CDR3 bases: TGTGCCAGCAGCTTAGTCTCAGATACGCAGTATTTT. The full variable domain, in which reference TRBV11-2 and TRBJ2-3 provide the parts outside the CDR3, is EAGVAQSPRYKIIEKRQSVAFWCNPISGHATLYWYQQILGQGPKLLIQFQNNGVVDDSQLPKDRFSAERLKGVDSTLKIQPAKLEDSAVYLCASSLVSDTQYFGPGTRLTVL.

The rearrangement uses TRBV6-5 and TRBJ2-1; 10 positions match TRBD1. CDR1 is MNHEY and CDR2 is SVGAGI in the germline V gene. CDR3 size: 15 residues. Losses at the gene ends were 7 bases for V and 7 bases for J; bases not matched to a gene: 10. As DNA, the CDR3 is TGTGCCAGCACCCCCCAGGGACAGGGGTTTAATGAGCAGTTCTTC. Translation gives CASTPQGQGFNEQFF.

V usage is TRBV5-6 and J usage is TRBJ1-6, with D maybe TRBD1 (6 bases). Germline loops: CDR1 SGHDT, CDR2 YYEEEE. This CDR3 is built from 18 residues. Trimming stripped 1 base from V and 0 bases from J, with 14 bases between. CDR3: CASSLWFRGGSYNSPLHF. In nucleotides, the CDR3 is TGTGCCAGCAGCTTGTGGTTCAGAGGGGGCTCCTATAATTCACCCCTCCACTTT.

For the CDR3, the DNA is TGTGCCAGTAGTATAATCTTCAGGGAAGCGGATCAGCCCCAGCATTTT. It is translated as CASSIIFREADQPQHF. The chain uses TRBV19 and TRBJ1-5, with a weak D call TRBD1 (5 bases). Germline V gives CDR1 LNHDA, CDR2 SQIVND (reference sequence). Trimming left V 2 bases short and J 5 bases short, with 16 bases between. The CDR3 contains 16 residues.